The table lists the clone carrying this TCR beta chain with a few counts. What it binds is unknown. The sample originates from a study of cytomegalovirus exposure and HLA in healthy donors. Germline lookup yields CDR1 MNHNS and CDR2 SASEGT. Trimming shortened V by 1 base and J by 6 bases, and 18 bases separated the two germline ends. This CDR3 contains 16 residues. Profiling relied on immunoSEQ multiplex PCR, and the TCRdb table lists in-frame clones only, not all of them. The table shows 180,000 or so clones, with more than 75% occurring only once. Findings of the study overall: The listing of 150 to 200 TCR beta chains classed them as cytomegalovirus-associated. Rare sequences made up most TCRs, while some public TCRs were found in many donors.

Sequencing was done on a sample of PBMCs. The sequence derives from a woman aged 30 to 39 in good health and CMV-seronegative. V and J are TRBV6-1 and TRBJ1-2; perhaps TRBD1 as D (6 bases). The CDR3 loop reads CASSEVRTVSGDGYTF. CDR3 bases: TGTGCCAGCAGTGAAGTAAGGACCGTCTCAGGGGATGGCTACACCTTC.